The next 10 T cell receptor beta chains were all read from a single sample in a study of OX40 agonist ivuxolimab in advanced cancers. This table comes from immunoSEQ multiplex PCR, and its TCRdb copy is limited to in-frame clones, with some not included. The sample shows about 70,000 clones, roughly 90% of them seen only once. Sequencing used CD4+ or CD8+ T cells sorted from blood, obtained in a trial of the OX40 agonist ivuxolimab. The receptors were gathered from an adult with an advanced solid tumor such as melanoma, head and neck, liver or kidney cancer.

The chain joins TRBV6-4 to TRBJ2-1, with 7 bases identical to TRBD2. V was pared by 2 bases and J by 7 bases, with 2 bases of the junction left unmatched. The CDR3 extends over 13 amino acids. Germline CDR1 is MRHNA and CDR2 is SNTAGT. The CDR3 region has the DNA TGTGCCAGCAGTGACGGGGGGGGTAATGAGCAGTTCTTC. It encodes CASSDGGGNEQFF.

The gene calls are TRBV5-1 and TRBJ2-5; 7 nucleotides agree with TRBD2. The CDR3 length is 14 residues. Germline CDR1 reads SGHRS; CDR2 reads YFSETQ. The V gene end was trimmed by 4 bases and the J gene end by 5 bases; junction bases not matched to a gene: 8. CDR3 protein: CASSPSGNGETQYF. The CDR3 nucleotides are TGCGCCAGCAGCCCGAGCGGGAACGGGGAGACCCAGTACTTC.

This chain joins TRBV5-5 and TRBJ1-4; D is uncertain. Trimming took off 2 bases at V and 3 bases at J, with 8 bases between the two ends. The CDR3 is 14 residues long. The germline CDR1 and CDR2 sequences are SGHKS and YYEKEE (reference sequence). The CDR3 DNA is TGTGCCAGCAGCTTTCGACAATCTAATGAAAAACTGTTTTTT. It translates to CASSFRQSNEKLFF.

The chain has TRBV6-1 and TRBJ2-7; D could derive from TRBD1 or TRBD2 (5 bases each). The CDR3 extends over 15 amino acids. CDR1 MNHNS and CDR2 SASEGT come from the germline V gene. Trimming took off 3 bases at V and 3 bases at J, with 15 bases between the two ends. The CDR3 here is CASSEGQGPFYEQYF. CDR3 DNA: TGTGCCAGCAGTGAGGGCCAGGGACCCTTCTACGAGCAGTACTTC.

The chain joins TRBV6-6 to TRBJ2-5, with D tentatively TRBD1 or TRBD2 (5 bases each). Trimming took 5 bases from V and 5 from J, leaving 15 bases between them. The CDR3 extends over 14 amino acids. The germline V gene encodes CDR1 MNHNY and CDR2 SVGAGI (reference sequence). CDR3 in DNA: TGTGCCAGCAGTCGTACTCGGGGCGTGGAGACCCAGTACTTC. Translating gives CASSRTRGVETQYF.

This clone has more than one count but fewer than ten. V is TRBV15 and J is TRBJ1-4, with D tentatively TRBD1 (5 bases). CDR1 and CDR2 (germline): LNHNV, YYDKDF (reference sequence). The V gene lost 8 bases and the J gene lost 5 bases, with 12 bases spanning the gap. This CDR3 has 13 residues. The CDR3: CATGRGKNEKLFF. The CDR3 DNA reads TGTGCCACCGGAAGGGGAAAGAATGAAAAACTGTTTTTT. The full variable domain, with the rest looked up from reference TRBV15 and TRBJ1-4, is DAMVIQNPRYQVTQFGKPVTLSCSQTLNHNVMYWYQQKSSQAPKLLFHYYDKDFNNEADTPDNFQSRRPNTSFCFLDIRSPGLGDTAMYLCATGRGKNEKLFFGSGTQLSVL.

The chain has TRBV14 and TRBJ2-7; TRBD2 is a possible D gene (6 bases). CDR3 length: 13 amino acids. The germline V gene encodes CDR1 SGHDN and CDR2 FVKESK. Trimming removed 6 bases from V and 0 bases from J, with 9 bases in between. The CDR3 sequence is CASSGGTSYEQYF. In DNA, the CDR3 is TGTGCCAGCAGTGGCGGGACCTCCTACGAGCAGTACTTC.

This clone was seen only a few times. Other DNA sequences in this specimen translate into the identical CDR3. This chain uses TRBV7-6 with TRBJ1-1; D is perhaps TRBD1 (5 bases). V was shortened by 2 bases and J by 1 base, with 11 bases between the two germline ends. The CDR3 runs to 15 residues. Germline V gene sequence: CDR1 SGHVS, CDR2 FNYEAQ. DNA of the CDR3: TGTGCCAGCAGCTTAACTGCGGGGCCGAACACTGAAGCTTTCTTT. Translating it yields CASSLTAGPNTEAFF. The whole variable domain, filled in from reference TRBV7-6 and TRBJ1-1, reads GAGVSQSPRYKVTKRGQDVALRCDPISGHVSLYWYRQALGQGPEFLTYFNYEAQQDKSGLPNDRFSAERPEGSISTLTIQRTEQRDSAMYRCASSLTAGPNTEAFFGQGTRLTVV.

The V gene is TRBV7-8, the J gene TRBJ2-1; 16 nucleotides line up with TRBD2. V dropped 4 bases and J dropped 2; count of bases not matched to a gene: 5. Germline V gene lookup returns CDR1 SGHVS and CDR2 FQNEAQ. The CDR3 covers 18 residues. CDR3 sequence (DNA): TGTGCCAGCAGCTCGGGACTAGCGGGAGGGATTACCTACAATGAGCAGTTCTTC. Residues: CASSSGLAGGITYNEQFF.

This clone was seen only once. The chain couples TRBV6-6 to TRBJ1-5; D might be TRBD1 (5 bases). Between the trimmed V and J ends, which lost 4 bases and 0 bases, there was a span of 10 bases. CDR1 and CDR2 from the germline V gene are MNHNY and SVGAGI (reference sequence). CDR3 length: 15 residues. CDR3 DNA sequence: TGTGCCAGCAGTTCCGGGGGTTCTAGCAATCAGCCCCAGCATTTT. This encodes CASSSGGSSNQPQHF.